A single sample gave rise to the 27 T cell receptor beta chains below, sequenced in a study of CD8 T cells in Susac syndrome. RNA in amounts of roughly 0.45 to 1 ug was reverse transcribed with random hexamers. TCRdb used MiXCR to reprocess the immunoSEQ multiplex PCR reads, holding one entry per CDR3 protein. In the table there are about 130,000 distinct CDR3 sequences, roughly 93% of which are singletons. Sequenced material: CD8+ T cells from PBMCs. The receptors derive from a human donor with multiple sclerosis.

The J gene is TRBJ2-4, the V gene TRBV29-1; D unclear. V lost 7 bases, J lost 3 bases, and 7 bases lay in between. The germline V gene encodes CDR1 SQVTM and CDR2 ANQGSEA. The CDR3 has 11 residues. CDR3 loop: CSARSKNIQYF. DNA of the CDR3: TGCAGCGCCCGGAGCAAAAACATTCAGTACTTC.

The CDR3 sequence is CASSERDRASTDTQYF. Written as DNA, the CDR3 is TGTGCCAGCAGTGAACGGGACAGAGCTAGCACAGATACGCAGTATTTT. The chain joins TRBV13 to TRBJ2-3, with 7 positions matching TRBD1. The CDR3 covers 16 residues. Germline assignment: CDR1 PRHDT and CDR2 FYEKMQ (reference sequence). V was pared by 6 bases and J by 0 bases, with 9 bases of the junction left unmatched.

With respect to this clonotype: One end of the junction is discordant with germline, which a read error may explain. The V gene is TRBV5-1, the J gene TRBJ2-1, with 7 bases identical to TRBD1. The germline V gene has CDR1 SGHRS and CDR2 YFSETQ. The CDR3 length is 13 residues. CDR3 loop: CASSSGQANEQFF. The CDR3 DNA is TGCGCCAGCAGCTCTGGACAGGCCAATGAACAGTTCTTC. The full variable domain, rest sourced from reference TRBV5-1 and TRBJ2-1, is KAGVTQTPRYLIKTRGQQVTLSCSPISGHRSVSWYQQTPGQGLQFLFEYFSETQRNKGNFPGRFSGRQFSNSRSEMNVSTLELGDSALYLCASSSGQANEQFFGPGTRLTVL.

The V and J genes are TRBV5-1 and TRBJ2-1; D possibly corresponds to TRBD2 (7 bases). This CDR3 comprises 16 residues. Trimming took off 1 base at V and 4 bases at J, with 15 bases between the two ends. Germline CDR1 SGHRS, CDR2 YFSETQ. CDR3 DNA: TGCGCCAGCAGCTTGTATCCGGGGGGCGGTTACAATGAGCAGTTCTTC. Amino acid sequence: CASSLYPGGGYNEQFF.

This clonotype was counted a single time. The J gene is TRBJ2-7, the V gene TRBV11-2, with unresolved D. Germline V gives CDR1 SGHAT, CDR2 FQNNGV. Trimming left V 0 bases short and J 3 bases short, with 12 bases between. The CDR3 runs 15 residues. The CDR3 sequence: CASSLEIAAGYEQYF. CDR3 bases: TGTGCCAGCAGCTTAGAAATCGCCGCAGGCTACGAGCAGTACTTC.

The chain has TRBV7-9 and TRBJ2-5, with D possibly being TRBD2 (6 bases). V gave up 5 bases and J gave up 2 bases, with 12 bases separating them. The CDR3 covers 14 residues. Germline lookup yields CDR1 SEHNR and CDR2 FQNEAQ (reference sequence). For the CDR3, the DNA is TGTGCCAGCAGCCGGGGAGGAGTTCAAGAGACCCAGTACTTC. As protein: CASSRGGVQETQYF.

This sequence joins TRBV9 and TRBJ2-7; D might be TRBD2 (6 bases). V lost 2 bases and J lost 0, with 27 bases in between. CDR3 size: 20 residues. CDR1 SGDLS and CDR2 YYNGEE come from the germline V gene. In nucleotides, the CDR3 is TGTGCCAGCAGCGTTAGTAGCTCCCCCTCGGGGGTCTGGAGCTCCTACGAGCAGTACGTC. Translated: CASSVSSSPSGVWSSYEQYV.

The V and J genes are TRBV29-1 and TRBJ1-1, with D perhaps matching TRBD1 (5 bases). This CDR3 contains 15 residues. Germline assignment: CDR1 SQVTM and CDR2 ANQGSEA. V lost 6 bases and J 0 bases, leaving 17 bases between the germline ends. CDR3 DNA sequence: TGCAGCGTCGGTCCCCGGGGCCCATTGAACACTGAAGCTTTCTTT. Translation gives CSVGPRGPLNTEAFF.

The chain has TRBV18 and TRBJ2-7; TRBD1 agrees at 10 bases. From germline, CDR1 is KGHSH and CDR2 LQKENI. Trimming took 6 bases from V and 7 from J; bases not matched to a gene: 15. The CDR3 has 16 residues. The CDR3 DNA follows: TGTGCCAGCTCCGAAACCAAGAGACAGGGGGCGTGGGAGCAGTACTTC. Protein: CASSETKRQGAWEQYF.

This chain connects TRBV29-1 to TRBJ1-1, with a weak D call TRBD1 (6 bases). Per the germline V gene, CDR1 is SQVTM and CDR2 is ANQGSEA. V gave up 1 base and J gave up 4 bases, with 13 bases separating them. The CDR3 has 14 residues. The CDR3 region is CSVEGARGSTEAFF. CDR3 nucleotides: TGCAGCGTTGAAGGTGCCAGGGGTAGCACTGAAGCTTTCTTT.

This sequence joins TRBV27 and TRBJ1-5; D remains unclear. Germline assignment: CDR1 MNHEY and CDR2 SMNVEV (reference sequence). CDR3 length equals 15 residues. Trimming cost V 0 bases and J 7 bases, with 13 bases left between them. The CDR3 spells CASSLSRDSRQPQHF. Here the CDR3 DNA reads TGTGCCAGCAGTTTATCACGGGATTCTCGCCAGCCCCAGCATTTT.

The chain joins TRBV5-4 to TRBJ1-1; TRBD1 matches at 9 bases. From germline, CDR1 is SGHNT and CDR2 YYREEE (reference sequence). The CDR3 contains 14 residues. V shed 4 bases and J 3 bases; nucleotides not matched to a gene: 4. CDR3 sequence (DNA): TGTGCCAGCAGCACAGGGGGCCGGGACACTGAAGCTTTCTTT. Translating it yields CASSTGGRDTEAFF.

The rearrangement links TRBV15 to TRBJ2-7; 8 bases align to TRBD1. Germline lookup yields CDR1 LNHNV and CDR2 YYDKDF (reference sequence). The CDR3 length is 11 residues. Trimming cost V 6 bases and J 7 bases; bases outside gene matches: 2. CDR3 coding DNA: TGTGCCACCAGTACAGGGGGTGAGCAGTACGTC. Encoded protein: CATSTGGEQYV.

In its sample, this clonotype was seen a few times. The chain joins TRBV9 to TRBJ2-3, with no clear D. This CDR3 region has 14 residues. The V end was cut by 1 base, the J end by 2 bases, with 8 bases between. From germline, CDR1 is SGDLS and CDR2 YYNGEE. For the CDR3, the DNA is TGTGCCAGCAGCGTAAAGGGAACCACAGATACGCAGTATTTT. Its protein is CASSVKGTTDTQYF.

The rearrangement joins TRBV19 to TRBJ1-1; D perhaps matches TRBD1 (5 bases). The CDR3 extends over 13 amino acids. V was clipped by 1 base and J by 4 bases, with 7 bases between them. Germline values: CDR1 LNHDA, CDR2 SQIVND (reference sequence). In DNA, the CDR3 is TGTGCCAGTAGTATAGGGGGGAGCACTGAAGCTTTCTTT. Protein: CASSIGGSTEAFF.

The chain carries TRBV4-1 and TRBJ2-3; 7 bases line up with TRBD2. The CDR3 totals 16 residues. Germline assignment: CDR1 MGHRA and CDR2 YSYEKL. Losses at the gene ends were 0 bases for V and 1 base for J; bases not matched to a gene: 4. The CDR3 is CASSQEPSGGTDTQYF. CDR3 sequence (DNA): TGCGCCAGCAGCCAAGAGCCTAGCGGAGGCACAGATACGCAGTATTTT.

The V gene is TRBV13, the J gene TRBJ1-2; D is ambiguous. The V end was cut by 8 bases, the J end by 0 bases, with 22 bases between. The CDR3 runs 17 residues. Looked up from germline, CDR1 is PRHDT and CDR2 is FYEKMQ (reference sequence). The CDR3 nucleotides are TGTGCCAGCCCGGATCGGGGTGCGCCAGGAACTAACTATGGCTACACCTTC. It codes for CASPDRGAPGTNYGYTF.

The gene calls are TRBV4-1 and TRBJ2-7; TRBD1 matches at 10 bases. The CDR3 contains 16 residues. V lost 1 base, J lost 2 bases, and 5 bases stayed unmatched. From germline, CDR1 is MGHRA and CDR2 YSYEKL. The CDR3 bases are TGCGCCAGCAGCCAAGGCCTAGGGACAGGGGCCTACGAGCAGTACTTC. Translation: CASSQGLGTGAYEQYF.

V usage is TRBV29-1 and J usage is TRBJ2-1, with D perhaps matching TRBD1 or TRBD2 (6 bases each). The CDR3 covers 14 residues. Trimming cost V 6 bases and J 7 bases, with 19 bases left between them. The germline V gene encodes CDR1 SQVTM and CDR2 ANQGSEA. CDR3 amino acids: CSVRLAGHPNEQFF. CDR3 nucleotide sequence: TGCAGCGTCCGACTTGCGGGACACCCTAATGAGCAGTTCTTC.

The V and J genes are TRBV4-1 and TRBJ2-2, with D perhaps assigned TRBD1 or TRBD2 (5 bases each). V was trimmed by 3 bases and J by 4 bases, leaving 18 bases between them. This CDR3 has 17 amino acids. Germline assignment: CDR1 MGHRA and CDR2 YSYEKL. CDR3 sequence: CASSQSSSGTSTGELFF. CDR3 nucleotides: TGCGCCAGCAGCCAGTCCTCCTCCGGGACCTCCACCGGGGAGCTGTTTTTT.

The CDR3 here is CASSLWTGGANTEAFF. CDR3 nucleotides: TGTGCCAGCAGCTTATGGACAGGGGGCGCGAACACTGAAGCTTTCTTT. This sequence joins TRBV7-9 and TRBJ1-1; 11 positions match TRBD1. Germline CDR1 is SEHNR and CDR2 is FQNEAQ (reference sequence). This CDR3 has 16 amino acids. The V segment lost 2 bases and the J segment 1 base; nucleotides outside the gene matches: 3.

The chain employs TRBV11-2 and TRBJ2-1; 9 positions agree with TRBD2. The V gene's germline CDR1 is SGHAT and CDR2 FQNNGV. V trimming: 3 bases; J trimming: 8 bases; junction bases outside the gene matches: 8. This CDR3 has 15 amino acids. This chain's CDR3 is CASSFGTSNRDEQFF. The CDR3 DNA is TGTGCCAGCAGCTTCGGGACTAGCAACCGGGATGAGCAGTTCTTC.

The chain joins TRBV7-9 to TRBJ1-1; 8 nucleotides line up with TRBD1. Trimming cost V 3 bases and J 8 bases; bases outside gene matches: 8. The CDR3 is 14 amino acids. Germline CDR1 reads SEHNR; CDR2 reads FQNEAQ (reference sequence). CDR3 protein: CASSFDVAGGEAFF. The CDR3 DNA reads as TGTGCCAGCAGCTTCGACGTGGCAGGGGGCGAAGCTTTCTTT.

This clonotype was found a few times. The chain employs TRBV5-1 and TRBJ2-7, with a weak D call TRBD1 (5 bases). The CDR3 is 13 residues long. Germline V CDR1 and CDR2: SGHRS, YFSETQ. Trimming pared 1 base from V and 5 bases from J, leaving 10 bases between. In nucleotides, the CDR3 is TGCGCCAGCAGCTTGACAGGTCGCGACGAGCAGTACGTC. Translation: CASSLTGRDEQYV.

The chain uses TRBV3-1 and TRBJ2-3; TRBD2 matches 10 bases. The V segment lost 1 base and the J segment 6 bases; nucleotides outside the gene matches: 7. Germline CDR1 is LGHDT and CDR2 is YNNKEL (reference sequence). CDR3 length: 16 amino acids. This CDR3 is CASSQGSGGPRDTQYF. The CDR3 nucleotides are TGTGCCAGCAGCCAAGGTAGCGGGGGGCCCAGGGATACGCAGTATTTT.

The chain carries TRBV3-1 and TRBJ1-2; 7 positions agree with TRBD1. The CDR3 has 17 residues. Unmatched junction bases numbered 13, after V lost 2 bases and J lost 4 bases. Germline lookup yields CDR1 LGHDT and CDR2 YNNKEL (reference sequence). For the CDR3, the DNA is TGTGCCAGCAGCCAAAAAGGGCACAGGGGCGCCAGCTATGGCTACACCTTC. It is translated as CASSQKGHRGASYGYTF.

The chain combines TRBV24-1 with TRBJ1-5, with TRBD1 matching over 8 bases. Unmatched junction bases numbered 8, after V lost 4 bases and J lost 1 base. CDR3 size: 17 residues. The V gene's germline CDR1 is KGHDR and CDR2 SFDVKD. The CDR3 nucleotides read TGTGCCACCAGTGACGGTCAGGGGGCGCACAGCAATCAGCCCCAGCATTTT. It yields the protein CATSDGQGAHSNQPQHF.